A single T cell receptor beta chain is shown here with its context. No cognate antigen has been identified for it. No base quality information exists; no much larger clone differs at one position. Spanning cysteine to phenylalanine, the CDR3 consists of 12 amino acids. Only CDR3 DNA is held: 36 bases, read in frame from base 1. Trimming takes 4 bases from V and 6 bases from J, and the germline ends sit 6 bases apart. The germline V gene (reference sequence) specifies SEHNR as CDR1 and FQNEAQ as CDR2. This sample's time point label indicates: cycle 1 day 1 (C1D1), immediately before nivolumab initiation. All trial patients had relapsed after autologous stem cell transplantation, with cohorts A, B and C differing in prior brentuximab vedotin exposure. The trial cohort included 55 to 65 patients with relapsed/refractory classical Hodgkin lymphoma, and each patient had a best overall response of complete response, partial response or progressive disease. Single-agent nivolumab was administered to trial patients in the multi-cohort phase II CheckMate 205 trial. An independent review committee assessed best overall response using the 2007 International Working Group response criteria. Trial PBMCs were collected immediately before nivolumab initiation (C1D1) and during therapy at cycle 2 day 1 and cycle 4 day 1. Peripheral blood was collected in 8 mL Vacutainer Cell Preparation Tubes, from which PBMCs were isolated by centrifugation and then cryopreserved.

The record originates from a study of PD-1 blockade in classical Hodgkin lymphoma (dated by TCRdb to 2020 to 2022). Regarding the research as a whole: Nivolumab dosing was 3 mg/kg intravenously every 2 weeks, continuing until either disease progression or unacceptable toxicity. The study used TCR beta sequencing and CyTOF to define a peripheral blood immune signature of response to PD-1 blockade in classical Hodgkin lymphoma. General findings and caveats noted by the study authors: Lower diversity was observed in patients in whom nivolumab was started less than 1 year after ASCT, and these patients were excluded from later analyses so that confounding by immune reconstitution would be avoided. A significant rise by C4D1 was seen in CD4+ but not CD8+ TCR diversity (p=0.0027 vs p=0.16), with the rise being most apparent in complete responders (p=0.02). Among trial patients, those achieving complete response had baseline diversity similar to that of newly diagnosed patients, while diversity was significantly lower in partial responders and progressors. Only a single clinical trial cohort was studied, and what caused the repertoire differences, possibly disease activity or prior therapy, remained undefined. Baseline TCR diversity was reported to be lower in newly diagnosed patients than in healthy donors, and even lower in relapsed/refractory patients.

The Qiagen DNeasy kit was used to extract genomic DNA both from unsorted PBMCs and from the negatively selected CD4+ and CD8+ fractions. TCR beta CDR3 regions were amplified by immunoSEQ multiplex PCR using primers annealing to V and J segments. Amplification bias was minimized using a synthetic immune receptor repertoire, and residual bias was removed computationally after sequencing. For the original study's pipeline: Custom Python scripts were used to quantify repertoire diversity as the Shannon entropy index. Unsorted, CD4+ and CD8+ repertoires were examined separately, except in combined analyses, for which CD4+ and CD8+ sequences were merged in silico. Clonal expansion was defined as a frequency increase of at least 2-fold after treatment compared with C1D1, and clones undetected at baseline were assigned a pseudocount of 0.5. Clones with 0 or 1 copy at C1D1 were defined as singleton clones, while clones with 2 or more copies were defined as non-singleton clones. Clones expanded in unsorted samples were annotated as CD4+, CD8+ or unknown by matching protein sequences in sorted samples from the same patient. Wilcoxon tests were applied to paired samples to test diversity changes from C1D1 to C4D1. TCRdb re-hosts the immuneACCESS table, in-frame sequences only. Its copies lack some clones; in the studies checked, an unresolved V gene accounts for under half of them, and the cause for the rest is not known. The V and J calls and clone size are taken from that table; D and trimming were inferred from the DNA. The table for this sample lists about 40,000 clones; about nine tenths of them were counted only once. The ten largest clones represent roughly 9% of the sample.

The origin of this receptor is a human donor with classical Hodgkin lymphoma. The specimen comprised peripheral blood mononuclear cells (PBMCs), sampled at baseline. The chain links TRBV7-9 with TRBJ1-4; no D gene can be assigned with confidence. CDR3 region: CASSSRDEKLFF. The DNA sequence follows: TGTGCCAGCAGCTCCCGGGATGAAAAACTGTTTTTT. The entire variable domain, with the stretches around the CDR3 drawn from the reference TRBV7-9 and TRBJ1-4 proteins, is DTGVSQNPRHKITKRGQNVTFRCDPISEHNRLYWYRQTLGQGPEFLTYFQNEAQLEKSRLLSDRFSAERPKGSFSTLEIQRTEQGDSAMYLCASSSRDEKLFFGSGTQLSVL.